Each of the 9 T cell receptor beta chains below was sequenced from the same sample in a study of OX40 agonist ivuxolimab in advanced cancers. Profiling relied on immunoSEQ multiplex PCR, and the TCRdb table lists in-frame clones only, not all of them. This table holds 65,000 to 90,000 clones, 80% to 90% found once. The specimen comprised CD4+ or CD8+ T cells sorted from blood, sampled in a trial of the OX40 agonist ivuxolimab. Every receptor here comes from an adult with an advanced solid tumor such as melanoma, head and neck, liver or kidney cancer.

The rearrangement uses TRBV28 and TRBJ1-2; 7 bases are shared with TRBD1. The CDR3 has 14 residues. The junction had 9 bases not matched to a gene; V was cut back by 7 bases and J by 4 bases. Germline V gene sequence: CDR1 MDHEN, CDR2 SYDVKM. CDR3 DNA: TGTGCCAGCATAACTTCAGGGGGTGGCTATGGCTACACCTTC. Protein: CASITSGGGYGYTF.

The V call is TRBV6-6, the J call TRBJ1-2; 7 bases map to TRBD1. This CDR3 has 13 amino acids. The V segment lost 4 bases and the J segment 11 bases; nucleotides outside the gene matches: 10. Germline V gene lookup returns CDR1 MNHNY and CDR2 SVGAGI (reference sequence). This CDR3 reads CASSSPGQNPYTF. CDR3 nucleotide sequence: TGTGCCAGCAGTTCCCCGGGACAGAATCCATACACCTTC.

The chain joins TRBV19 to TRBJ1-2, with D possibly matching TRBD1 (5 bases). Germline V gene sequence: CDR1 LNHDA, CDR2 SQIVND (reference sequence). V lost 7 bases, J lost 2 bases, and 17 bases lay in between. The CDR3 extends over 15 amino acids. The CDR3: CASTRRDEFNYGYTF. The DNA for the CDR3 is TGTGCCAGTACCAGGAGGGACGAGTTCAACTATGGCTACACCTTC.

The chain combines TRBV7-8 with TRBJ1-1, with 9 bases fitting TRBD1. The CDR3 extends over 16 amino acids. Per the germline V gene, CDR1 is SGHVS and CDR2 is FQNEAQ. V gave up 4 bases and J gave up 1 base; unmatched junction bases: 7. CDR3 sequence: CASSSRRTGANTEAFF. CDR3 coding DNA: TGTGCCAGCAGCTCGAGAAGGACAGGGGCGAACACTGAAGCTTTCTTT.

The gene calls are TRBV5-1 and TRBJ2-7, with a weak D call TRBD2 (5 bases). This CDR3 has 15 residues. The ends were cut back, 0 bases at V and 3 bases at J, with 13 bases in the middle. From germline, CDR1 is SGHRS and CDR2 YFSETQ. The chain's CDR3 is CASSLAGEAVYEQYF. The CDR3 coding sequence is TGCGCCAGCAGCTTGGCCGGGGAAGCGGTCTACGAGCAGTACTTC.

This chain joins TRBV29-1 and TRBJ2-7; no definite D call. The V gene lost 6 bases and the J gene lost 0 bases, with 9 bases spanning the gap. Per the germline V gene, CDR1 is SQVTM and CDR2 is ANQGSEA. The CDR3 contains 12 residues. DNA for the CDR3: TGCAGCGTGACCGATAGCTCCTACGAGCAGTACTTC. Translated, it gives CSVTDSSYEQYF.

The rearrangement uses TRBV6-1 and TRBJ2-5; unclear D gene. The CDR3 extends over 13 amino acids. Per germline, CDR1 MNHNS and CDR2 SASEGT. V was shortened by 8 bases and J by 2 bases, with 12 bases between the two germline ends. The CDR3 protein is CASGKAPQETQYF. For the CDR3, the DNA is TGTGCCAGCGGAAAGGCTCCTCAAGAGACCCAGTACTTC.

This chain joins TRBV18 and TRBJ1-1; D not certain. Trimming shortened V by 5 bases and J by 0 bases, and 10 bases separated the two germline ends. CDR3 length equals 14 residues. Germline CDR1 is KGHSH and CDR2 is LQKENI. The CDR3 here is CASSFGQMNTEAFF. CDR3 DNA sequence: TGTGCCAGCTCATTCGGGCAGATGAACACTGAAGCTTTCTTT. The complete variable domain, with remaining parts taken from reference TRBV18 and TRBJ1-1, reads NAGVMQNPRHLVRRRGQEARLRCSPMKGHSHVYWYRQLPEEGLKFMVYLQKENIIDESGMPKERFSAEFPKEGPSILRIQQVVRGDSAAYFCASSFGQMNTEAFFGQGTRLTVV.

CDR3 in amino acids: CASSLSQGTNEQYF. The CDR3, as DNA: TGTGCCAGCAGCTTATCACAGGGGACAAACGAGCAGTACTTC. The chain has TRBV7-2 and TRBJ2-7; 7 positions match TRBD1. The ends lost 2 bases at V and 5 bases at J; junction bases unmatched: 6. Germline V gives CDR1 SGHTA, CDR2 FQGNSA. This CDR3 is built from 14 residues.